Following are 3 T cell receptor beta chains from one sample sequenced in a study of vaccination and CD4 T cells after COVID-19. Treatment described: roughly 10-day PBMC culture with coronavirus spike peptide pools or control peptides (ViraFEST assay). Their recognized antigens are unknown. The Oncomine TCR Beta short-read assay generated sequence data from the DNA of cultured CD4+ T cells. TCRdb reanalysed the PCR reads using MiXCR and keeps one entry per CDR3 protein. This table holds roughly 7,000 distinct CDR3 sequences, about 70% found once. Source material: CD4+ T cells from blood, cultured in vitro. Every receptor here comes from a human donor who had recovered from COVID-19.

In this sample, this clonotype turned up a few times. The chain links TRBV6-1 to TRBJ1-2; 9 bases fit TRBD1. Germline values: CDR1 MNHNS, CDR2 SASEGT. Trimming at V came to 3 bases and at J to 3 bases, leaving 2 bases not matched to a gene. CDR3 length equals 14 residues. CDR3: CASSDTGGDYGYTF. The DNA of the CDR3 is TGTGCCAGCAGTGATACAGGGGGCGACTATGGCTACACCTTC.

V gene TRBV28 combines with J gene TRBJ1-1; D is ambiguous. V gave up 11 bases and J gave up 1 base, with 14 bases separating them. Germline-derived CDR1 and CDR2 are MDHEN and SYDVKM. The CDR3 consists of 13 residues. CDR3 nucleotides: TGTGCCGGAGAGGACGGAGCGAACACTGAAGCTTTCTTT. This gives the protein CAGEDGANTEAFF.

V usage is TRBV6-1 and J usage is TRBJ1-5, with D perhaps matching TRBD1 (5 bases). The germline gives CDR1 MNHNS, CDR2 SASEGT. Trimming left V 7 bases short and J 6 bases short, with 13 bases between. The CDR3 consists of 13 residues. The chain's CDR3 is CASTWGGGQPQHF. In nucleotides, the CDR3 is TGTGCCAGCACTTGGGGGGGGGGTCAGCCCCAGCATTTT.